These 24 T cell receptor beta chains were sequenced from one sample in a study of T cell repertoires in cytomegalovirus infection. TCRdb fed the reads into MiXCR, producing one record per CDR3 protein. The sample holds around 340,000 distinct CDR3 sequences, just under 30% seen once. Their antigen targets remain unknown. The sample consisted of cultured PBMCs, taken from culture after CMV antigen stimulation. Receptors originate from a human donor in good health (CMV status not recorded). Some clones in this sample may be carry-over from other donors' samples.

V gene TRBV7-2 combines with J gene TRBJ1-1; maybe TRBD1 (5 bases). Germline CDR1 reads SGHTA; CDR2 reads FQGNSA. The CDR3 extends over 16 amino acids. The V and J ends lost 3 bases and 4 bases respectively, with 18 bases between them. CDR3 region: CASSFSGTPTGTEAFF. CDR3 sequence (DNA): TGTGCCAGCAGCTTTAGCGGGACCCCAACCGGCACTGAAGCTTTCTTT.

This clonotype was seen only a few times. The CDR3 here is CASSLVVDGDEKLFF. In DNA form, the CDR3 reads TGCGCCAGCAGCTTAGTGGTGGATGGGGATGAAAAACTGTTTTTT. The chain joins TRBV5-1 to TRBJ1-4; D gene unclear. Germline V gene sequence: CDR1 SGHRS, CDR2 YFSETQ. The CDR3 runs 15 residues. The germline V and J ends were trimmed by 2 bases and 6 bases, with 14 bases remaining between them.

This chain uses TRBV7-2 with TRBJ2-1; D is unresolved. The CDR3 contains 15 residues. Trimming removed 4 bases at V and 6 bases at J, with 16 bases between. Germline CDR1 SGHTA, CDR2 FQGNSA. The CDR3 DNA reads TGTGCCAGCAGCTCCCTTGTGGTGGGTCCCAATGAGCAGTTCTTC. As protein: CASSSLVVGPNEQFF.

The chain combines TRBV7-2 with TRBJ1-2; no clear D gene. V lost 4 bases to trimming and J lost 6 bases, with 18 bases between them. The CDR3 loop spans 15 amino acids. Germline V CDR1 and CDR2: SGHTA, FQGNSA. The CDR3 sequence: CASSSRRTSGNGYTF. The DNA for the CDR3 is TGTGCCAGCAGCTCCCGTCGGACTTCGGGGAATGGCTACACCTTC.

This clonotype appeared a few times. The chain couples TRBV7-3 to TRBJ2-2; D is unclear. The CDR3 covers 15 residues. CDR1 is SGHTA, CDR2 FQGTGA, per germline. Between the trimmed V and J ends, which lost 5 bases and 4 bases, there was a span of 14 bases. CDR3 coding DNA: TGTGCCAGCAGCACCTCACCCCCGGGCACCGGGGAGCTGTTTTTT. This codes for CASSTSPPGTGELFF.

This clonotype has a handful of counts. The V gene is TRBV12-5, the J gene TRBJ2-5; the match to TRBD1 covers 7 bases. This CDR3 has 14 residues. The germline V gene encodes CDR1 LGHNT and CDR2 FRNRAP. J lost 5 bases, V lost 6 bases, and 9 bases had no gene match. The CDR3 nucleotides are TGTGCTAGTGGCCCGTTAGGGACAGCGGAGACCCAGTACTTC. This codes for CASGPLGTAETQYF.

This clonotype was seen only a few times. The chain has TRBV6-1 and TRBJ1-1; no reliable D call. Between the trimmed V and J ends, which lost 5 bases and 8 bases, there was a span of 12 bases. Per the germline V gene, CDR1 is MNHNS and CDR2 is SASEGT. The CDR3 is 12 amino acids. CDR3 in amino acids: CASSPDPGEAFF. In DNA, the CDR3 is TGTGCCAGCAGTCCGGATCCCGGGGAAGCTTTCTTT.

This rearrangement joins TRBV2 to TRBJ1-4, with a weak D call TRBD1 (6 bases). Germline assignment: CDR1 SNHLY and CDR2 FYNNEI. The CDR3 extends over 15 amino acids. Trimming took 2 bases from V and 5 from J, leaving 12 bases between them. Here the CDR3 reads CASSEPRGGNEKLFF. As DNA, the CDR3 is TGTGCCAGCAGTGAACCCAGGGGCGGGAATGAAAAACTGTTTTTT.

The chain combines TRBV7-6 with TRBJ1-1; no clear D gene. This CDR3 is 18 amino acids long. The V end lost 1 base, the J end lost 0 bases, and 18 bases lay between the germline ends. Germline V CDR1 and CDR2: SGHVS, FNYEAQ. The CDR3 DNA reads as TGTGCCAGCAGCTTAGAGGCCGAGTGGGAGGGAATGAACACTGAAGCTTTCTTT. Its translation is CASSLEAEWEGMNTEAFF. Supplemented by reference TRBV7-6 and TRBJ1-1, the full variable domain reads GAGVSQSPRYKVTKRGQDVALRCDPISGHVSLYWYRQALGQGPEFLTYFNYEAQQDKSGLPNDRFSAERPEGSISTLTIQRTEQRDSAMYRCASSLEAEWEGMNTEAFFGQGTRLTVV.

The chain has TRBV7-3 and TRBJ2-5; TRBD1 agrees at 9 bases. J was trimmed by 5 bases and V by 3 bases; bases with no gene match: 7. In germline, CDR1 is SGHTA, CDR2 FQGTGA. The CDR3 is 15 residues long. CDR3: CASSLGTGRIETQYF. Here the CDR3 DNA reads TGTGCCAGCAGCTTGGGGACAGGGAGGATTGAGACCCAGTACTTC.

This clonotype has a handful of counts. The chain combines TRBV7-8 with TRBJ1-4; D ambiguous. Germline CDR1 SGHVS, CDR2 FQNEAQ. CDR3 size: 12 residues. V lost 5 bases, J lost 9 bases, and 10 bases lay in between. Here the CDR3 reads CASSASNKKLFF. The CDR3 DNA sequence: TGTGCCAGCAGCGCATCCAACAAAAAACTGTTTTTT. The entire variable domain, with the rest obtained from reference TRBV7-8 and TRBJ1-4, is as follows: GAGVSQSPRYKVAKRGQDVALRCDPISGHVSLFWYQQALGQGPEFLTYFQNEAQLDKSGLPSDRFFAERPEGSVSTLKIQRTQQEDSAVYLCASSASNKKLFFGSGTQLSVL.

This chain joins TRBV10-3 and TRBJ1-5; TRBD1 agrees at 7 bases. CDR3 length: 14 residues. Germline V gives CDR1 ENHRY, CDR2 SYGVKD. After removal of 4 bases from V and 7 bases from J, the junction contained 7 bases not matched to a gene. In nucleotides, the CDR3 is TGTGCCATCAGTGTGGGAGGGGGCGGGCAGCCCCAGCATTTT. It encodes CAISVGGGGQPQHF.

The chain links TRBV7-2 to TRBJ1-2; TRBD1 matches 7 bases. Trimming removed 3 bases from V and 8 bases from J; junction bases left unmatched: 6. There are 13 residues in the CDR3. Germline lookup yields CDR1 SGHTA and CDR2 FQGNSA. CDR3 in amino acids: CASSFDREGGYTF. The CDR3 DNA sequence: TGTGCCAGCAGCTTTGACAGGGAAGGCGGCTACACCTTC. The full variable domain, in which reference TRBV7-2 and TRBJ1-2 provide the parts outside the CDR3, is GAGVSQSPSNKVTEKGKDVELRCDPISGHTALYWYRQSLGQGLEFLIYFQGNSAPDKSGLPSDRFSAERTGGSVSTLTIQRTQQEDSAVYLCASSFDREGGYTFGSGTRLTVV.

The V and J genes are TRBV6-1 and TRBJ1-5; TRBD1 might be the D (5 bases). This CDR3 region has 16 residues. The V gene lost 1 base and the J gene lost 3 bases, with 13 bases spanning the gap. CDR1 is MNHNS, CDR2 SASEGT, per germline. CDR3: CASSEDRRFSNQPQHF. The CDR3, as DNA: TGTGCCAGCAGTGAAGACAGGAGGTTCTCCAATCAGCCCCAGCATTTT.

This clonotype was observed a handful of times. The V call is TRBV19, the J call TRBJ1-4, with D possibly being TRBD1 (5 bases). This CDR3 spans 16 amino acids. Germline CDR1 is LNHDA and CDR2 is SQIVND (reference sequence). The V end was cut by 4 bases, the J end by 4 bases, with 16 bases between. Here the CDR3 reads CASSTLPDSHNEKLFF. The CDR3, as DNA: TGTGCCAGTAGTACCCTACCCGACAGCCATAATGAAAAACTGTTTTTT.

This clonotype came up once. This chain joins TRBV12-3 or TRBV12-4 and TRBJ1-2, with D unresolved. The CDR3 totals 14 residues. V was pared by 2 bases and J by 4 bases, with 11 bases between. The chain's CDR3 is CASSLLQERYGYTF. CDR3 DNA: TGTGCCAGCAGTTTACTCCAGGAACGCTATGGCTACACCTTC.

The rearrangement joins TRBV27 to TRBJ2-1; TRBD2 might be the D (7 bases). This CDR3 region has 14 residues. Between the trimmed V and J ends, which lost 7 bases and 3 bases, there was a span of 13 bases. In germline, CDR1 is MNHEY, CDR2 SMNVEV (reference sequence). The CDR3 here is CASKGGEYYNEQFF. The CDR3 DNA reads as TGTGCCAGCAAGGGGGGGGAATACTACAATGAGCAGTTCTTC.

The gene calls are TRBV6-1 and TRBJ2-7, with no clear D. The CDR3 totals 14 residues. Trimming pared 8 bases from V and 0 bases from J, leaving 14 bases between. CDR1 and CDR2 (germline): MNHNS, SASEGT. The CDR3 loop is CASLGSLFSYEQYF. As DNA, the CDR3 is TGTGCCAGCCTAGGAAGTCTCTTCTCCTACGAGCAGTACTTC.

This clonotype was seen a handful of times. The chain combines TRBV19 with TRBJ1-1; D may be TRBD1 (6 bases). This CDR3 spans 14 amino acids. Germline CDR1 and CDR2: LNHDA and SQIVND (reference sequence). The V and J ends lost 7 bases and 1 base respectively, with 13 bases between them. CDR3 residues: CASTRGGSNTEAFF. In nucleotides, the CDR3 is TGTGCCAGTACCCGAGGGGGTTCGAACACTGAAGCTTTCTTT.

This clonotype was observed many times. This rearrangement joins TRBV19 to TRBJ1-1, with 7 bases aligning to TRBD1. With V trimmed by 9 bases and J by 2 bases, 6 bases remained unmatched. The CDR3 extends over 13 amino acids. CDR1 is LNHDA, CDR2 SQIVND, per germline (reference sequence). The CDR3 loop is CASYRGPNTEAFF. The CDR3 nucleotides are TGTGCCAGCTACAGGGGCCCCAACACTGAAGCTTTCTTT. Complete variable domain (other parts from reference TRBV19 and TRBJ1-1): DGGITQSPKYLFRKEGQNVTLSCEQNLNHDAMYWYRQDPGQGLRLIYYSQIVNDFQKGDIAEGYSVSREKKESFPLTVTSAQKNPTAFYLCASYRGPNTEAFFGQGTRLTVV.

This sequence joins TRBV7-3 and TRBJ2-1; D might be TRBD1 or TRBD2, each matching 5 bases. The CDR3 is 15 amino acids. Germline V gives CDR1 SGHTA, CDR2 FQGTGA. V shed 3 bases and J shed 5 bases, with 14 bases lying between them. CDR3 protein: CASSLAPGPNNEQFF. In DNA, the CDR3 is TGTGCCAGCAGCTTGGCACCGGGACCGAACAATGAGCAGTTCTTC.

This clonotype showed up many times. The chain carries TRBV7-9 and TRBJ2-7, with TRBD2 matching 7 bases. Germline V lookup: CDR1 SEHNR, CDR2 FQNEAQ (reference sequence). The CDR3 contains 15 residues. V shed 4 bases, J shed 0 bases, and the junction held 6 bases outside the gene matches. The DNA for the CDR3 is TGTGCCAGCAGCTCCACTAGCGACCACTCCTACGAGCAGTACTTC. Residues: CASSSTSDHSYEQYF.

This sequence joins TRBV6-8 and TRBJ2-7; D tentatively reads TRBD1 or TRBD2 (6 bases each). Germline V gives CDR1 MNHGY, CDR2 SAAAGT. Trimming stripped 2 bases from V and 1 base from J, with 9 bases between. The CDR3 sequence is 14 residues long. CDR3 DNA: TGTGCCAGCAGTTACAGGGGGGCTTCCTACGAGCAGTACTTC. Residues: CASSYRGASYEQYF.

The gene calls are TRBV28 and TRBJ2-7; the D is unclear. Germline-derived CDR1 and CDR2 are MDHEN and SYDVKM. Trimming stripped 2 bases from V and 0 bases from J, with 14 bases between. This CDR3 contains 16 residues. As DNA, the CDR3 is TGTGCCAGCAGTTTACTCTGGGTTAGCAGCTCCTACGAGCAGTACTTC. As protein: CASSLLWVSSSYEQYF. Supplemented by reference TRBV28 and TRBJ2-7, the full variable domain reads DVKVTQSSRYLVKRTGEKVFLECVQDMDHENMFWYRQDPGLGLRLIYFSYDVKMKEKGDIPEGYSVSREKKERFSLILESASTNQTSMYLCASSLLWVSSSYEQYFGPGTRLTVT.